These 15 T cell receptor beta chains originate from one sample sequenced in a study of naive and memory T cell subsets. Both TRBC1 and TRBC2 were covered by a beta constant-region primer of two equimolar oligonucleotides. MiXCR was run by TCRdb on the UMI-ligation and nested PCR reads, yielding one entry per CDR3 protein. The data show about 150,000 distinct CDR3 sequences, 15% to 20% seen once. Sequencing was carried out using naive CD4+ T cells from blood. The receptors originated from a human donor in good health.

This chain joins TRBV28 and TRBJ2-7; 11 bases match TRBD2. The CDR3 extends over 15 amino acids. Germline lookup yields CDR1 MDHEN and CDR2 SYDVKM. V trimming: 7 bases; J trimming: 3 bases; junction bases outside the gene matches: 8. The CDR3 protein is CASKSGLAVVYEQYF. DNA for the CDR3: TGTGCCAGCAAGTCGGGACTAGCGGTTGTCTACGAGCAGTACTTC.

This clonotype occurred a few times. The V gene is TRBV4-2, the J gene TRBJ1-5; tentatively, D is TRBD1 (5 bases). Germline CDR1 reads LGHNA; CDR2 reads YNFKEQ. The CDR3 runs 14 residues. The V and J ends lost 0 bases and 9 bases respectively, with 12 bases between them. DNA for the CDR3: TGTGCCAGCAGCCAAGACAGGGACTATCCGCCCCAGCATTTT. Its translation is CASSQDRDYPPQHF.

V gene TRBV5-1 combines with J gene TRBJ2-7, with 7 bases matching TRBD1. V shed 0 bases and J 6 bases; nucleotides not matched to a gene: 0. This CDR3 contains 12 residues. The germline V gene has CDR1 SGHRS and CDR2 YFSETQ. CDR3 coding DNA: TGCGCCAGCAGCTTGGACAGGGGCGAGCAGTACTTC. It codes for CASSLDRGEQYF.

This chain links TRBV28 with TRBJ2-6; D not resolved. The CDR3 contains 15 residues. Germline CDR1 reads MDHEN; CDR2 reads SYDVKM. V dropped 1 base and J dropped 3 bases, with 7 bases sitting between them. The CDR3 DNA sequence: TGTGCCAGCAGTTTATATGACTTTGGGGCCAACGTCCTGACTTTC. Translation: CASSLYDFGANVLTF.

The V call is TRBV30, the J call TRBJ2-1; D perhaps matches TRBD2 (6 bases). The CDR3 has 13 amino acids. V was clipped by 7 bases and J by 0 bases, with 10 bases between them. Per the germline V gene, CDR1 is GTSNPN and CDR2 is SVGIG (reference sequence). The CDR3 loop reads CAYTSSSYNEQFF. In DNA form, the CDR3 reads TGTGCCTACACTAGCAGCTCCTACAATGAGCAGTTCTTC.

This clonotype was seen at least ten times. The chain recombines TRBV7-2 with TRBJ2-7, with TRBD2 identical over 8 bases. Germline CDR1 and CDR2: SGHTA and FQGNSA. The length of the CDR3 is 14 residues. Losses at the gene ends were 5 bases for V and 2 bases for J; bases not matched to a gene: 5. CDR3 nucleotide sequence: TGTGCCAGCAGCCCAACTAGCGGAACCTACGAGCAGTACTTC. It specifies CASSPTSGTYEQYF.

This sequence joins TRBV18 and TRBJ2-7; TRBD2 aligns across 7 bases. J was trimmed by 3 bases and V by 3 bases; bases with no gene match: 5. The CDR3 has 14 amino acids. Germline V gene data show CDR1 as KGHSH and CDR2 as LQKENI. CDR3 DNA sequence: TGTGCCAGCTCACCGGGGAGGGGAGACTACGAGCAGTACTTC. This encodes CASSPGRGDYEQYF.

The chain employs TRBV5-1 and TRBJ1-1; D is ambiguous. In germline, CDR1 is SGHRS, CDR2 YFSETQ. The CDR3 consists of 14 residues. Trimming left V 1 base short and J 4 bases short, with 11 bases between. CDR3 amino acids: CASSLPTLGTEAFF. CDR3 sequence (DNA): TGCGCCAGCAGCTTGCCAACATTGGGCACTGAAGCTTTCTTT.

This chain connects TRBV2 to TRBJ2-3; D remains unclear. Germline loops: CDR1 SNHLY, CDR2 FYNNEI. Trimming removed 11 bases at V and 2 bases at J, with 20 bases between. The CDR3 covers 15 residues. Written as DNA, the CDR3 is TGTGCCGACGAGCTTACCGCTTCTCTCACAGATACGCAGTATTTT. Encoded protein: CADELTASLTDTQYF.

The chain has TRBV2 and TRBJ1-1; a weak D match, TRBD1 (5 bases). The V end lost 7 bases, the J end lost 0 bases, and 12 bases lay between the germline ends. The CDR3 has 14 residues. The germline V gene has CDR1 SNHLY and CDR2 FYNNEI. The CDR3 nucleotides read TGTGCCAGCACTAACGGGGGGGTGAACACTGAAGCTTTCTTT. It is translated as CASTNGGVNTEAFF.

V gene TRBV6-1 combines with J gene TRBJ2-2; possible D gene TRBD2, 5 bases. The CDR3 covers 14 residues. Germline CDR1 is MNHNS and CDR2 is SASEGT. CDR3 sequence reads: CVKGAPPFPGELFF. CDR3 in DNA: TGTGTGAAGGGAGCCCCCCCTTTTCCCGGGGAGCTGTTTTTT.

V usage is TRBV19 and J usage is TRBJ2-3; 8 nucleotides match TRBD2. The CDR3 covers 16 residues. J was trimmed by 1 base and V by 6 bases; bases with no gene match: 9. CDR1 and CDR2 (germline): LNHDA, SQIVND (reference sequence). The CDR3, as DNA: TGTGCCAGTAGACCGGGAGCGGGAGTTGGCACAGATACGCAGTATTTT. Its protein product is CASRPGAGVGTDTQYF.

This clonotype was seen more than once but under ten times. The genes are TRBV28 and TRBJ2-2; 8 bases agree with TRBD1. The trim removed 7 bases at V and 1 base at J, leaving 11 bases unmatched. From germline, CDR1 is MDHEN and CDR2 SYDVKM. CDR3 length equals 17 residues. In DNA form, the CDR3 reads TGTGCCAGCACCCCTTCCCAGGGGGCCCGGAACACCGGGGAGCTGTTTTTT. This codes for CASTPSQGARNTGELFF.

This clonotype has more than one count but fewer than ten. The rearrangement joins TRBV28 to TRBJ2-7; TRBD1 or TRBD2 may be the D gene (5 bases each). The CDR3 loop spans 15 amino acids. CDR1 and CDR2 from the germline V gene are MDHEN and SYDVKM. With 5 bases removed from V and 2 bases from J, the gap between germline ends came to 16 bases. CDR3 DNA sequence: TGTGCCAGCAGTCCCATGGGGACGTCCACCTACGAGCAGTACTTC. This encodes CASSPMGTSTYEQYF.

The CDR3 region is CASSEPGQADTQYF. CDR3 bases: TGCGCCAGCAGTGAGCCGGGACAGGCAGATACGCAGTATTTT. The chain recombines TRBV10-2 with TRBJ2-3; 8 bases fit TRBD1. Trimming at V came to 2 bases and at J to 4 bases, leaving 2 bases not matched to a gene. CDR1 and CDR2 (germline): WSHSY, SAAADI. The CDR3 contains 14 residues.